This T cell receptor beta chain was documented in a study of CD8+ T cells in alopecia areata. The germline CDR1 and CDR2 sequences are MNHEY and SMNVEV (reference sequence). V lost 7 bases and J lost 5, with 12 bases in between. This CDR3 spans 13 amino acids. Sequencing relied on a cDNA template that was reverse transcribed from extracted RNA. The protocol was immunoSEQ multiplex PCR, while the TCRdb copy is restricted to in-frame clones and leaves out a portion. The table shows around 100,000 clones, with roughly 55% occurring only once. The sample's treatment: oral pan-JAK inhibitor, 5-10 mg twice daily.

This TCR derives from a human donor with alopecia areata. This sample comprised CD8+ T cells sorted from blood, obtained at week 24, from a patient treated with tofacitinib. The chain has TRBV27 and TRBJ1-5; weak D call: TRBD1 (6 bases). As DNA, the CDR3 is TGTGCCAGCACGGGGGGCGCGGATCAGCCCCAGCATTTT. Encoded protein: CASTGGADQPQHF.